This TCR beta chain was captured in a study of blood T cell repertoires in COVID-19 (dated by TCRdb to the early 2020s). For the wider study: Samples from collaborators originated in the United States, Italy and Spain and spanned both the acute and convalescent phases of COVID-19. The material from the prospective study consisted of cDNA or gDNA derived from T cells, B-cell-depleted T cells, or PBMCs. Subjects who had been exposed to COVID-19, were actively infected with it, or had recovered from it provided the deeply sampled blood TCRbeta repertoires that made up the dataset. A freely available public database, intended as a resource for researchers studying the immune response to SARS-CoV-2, is where the repertoires were released. The samples were drawn from two sources: the first 160 participants of the ongoing ImmuneRACE study, and fewer than 1,500 subjects contributed by 6 global collaborators. The sample metadata nearly always contained a de-identified subject ID, COVID-19 status, age in years and sex. Where available, HLA class I and class II types were obtained from metadata supplied by the sample provider rather than from assay-based typing.

Each collaborating institution followed its own protocols to collect whole blood in K2EDTA tubes. For TCRbeta analysis, collaborators shipped samples as frozen whole blood, isolated PBMCs, or DNA extracted from either of those sample types. TCRbeta CDR3 regions were amplified from genomic DNA using the immunoSEQ Assay, a bias-controlled multiplex PCR. The authors' pipeline ran thus. The number of nucleated cells in each sample was estimated by amplification of reference gene primers within the assay. To quantify the absolute abundance of each unique TCRbeta CDR3 rearrangement, sequence reads were collapsed and filtered. For each sample, productive Simpson clonality was calculated as the square root of Simpson's diversity index across productive rearrangements. TCRdb's version of the immuneACCESS table is confined to in-frame rearrangements and falls short of the full clone set. An unresolved V gene accounts for under half of the shortfall where checked; the remainder is of unknown origin. That table gives V, J and clone size, and the DNA gave D and trimming. The sample table shows around 170,000 clones, and approximately 87% are seen once. The ten largest account for under 4.5% of the sample.

With respect to this clone: No cognate antigen has been identified for it. The sample holds no much larger clone one base away, and base qualities are not on file.

CDR1 and CDR2 are drawn from the germline V gene (reference sequence): MNHEY, SMNVEV. The CDR3, from cysteine to phenylalanine, totals 13 residues. Only the CDR3 portion is preserved as DNA: 39 bases, with reading frame beginning at the first base. V and J are truncated by 3 bases and 4 bases respectively, leaving an intervening sequence of 10 bases. Overall study results and their limits: The quantity of clinical and demographic metadata differed by source and by participant and was supplied without curation.

The sequenced material came from peripheral blood. Recombination joined TRBV27 with TRBJ2-7; possibly the D gene is TRBD1, per 6 matching bases. The source of this sequence is a woman in her sixties or seventies with acute or convalescent COVID-19. The nucleotides are TGTGCCAGCAGTTTCGGGACAACATACGAGCAGTACTTC. This sequence encodes CASSFGTTYEQYF.